The next 10 T cell receptor beta chains were all read from a single sample in a study of blood T cell repertoires in COVID-19. Sequencing was performed with immunoSEQ multiplex PCR; in TCRdb, only in-frame clones are kept and a portion is missing. The sample has some 70,000 clones; about 90% are singletons. The material sequenced was peripheral blood. The receptors come from a woman older than 75 with active COVID-19.

V and J are TRBV7-6 and TRBJ2-7, with TRBD1 identical over 11 bases. The CDR3 is 16 residues long. With 5 bases clipped from V and 6 bases from J, the junction kept 12 bases outside the gene matches. CDR1 and CDR2 from the germline V gene are SGHVS and FNYEAQ. The CDR3 region is CASSMDRGRSLGEQYF. CDR3 coding DNA: TGTGCCAGCAGCATGGACAGGGGGCGATCTTTGGGCGAGCAGTACTTC. The complete variable domain, with remaining parts taken from reference TRBV7-6 and TRBJ2-7, reads GAGVSQSPRYKVTKRGQDVALRCDPISGHVSLYWYRQALGQGPEFLTYFNYEAQQDKSGLPNDRFSAERPEGSISTLTIQRTEQRDSAMYRCASSMDRGRSLGEQYFGPGTRLTVT.

V usage is TRBV28 and J usage is TRBJ1-2, with D possibly being TRBD1 (6 bases). The V end was cut by 10 bases, the J end by 3 bases, with 15 bases between. The germline V gene has CDR1 MDHEN and CDR2 SYDVKM. The CDR3 is made up of 13 amino acids. CDR3 sequence: CATSRGVDYGYTF. DNA of the CDR3: TGTGCCACGTCCAGGGGCGTAGACTATGGCTACACCTTC.

The V gene is TRBV10-3, the J gene TRBJ2-7; D might be TRBD2 (6 bases). CDR3 length: 16 amino acids. Looked up from germline, CDR1 is ENHRY and CDR2 is SYGVKD. Trimming cost V 6 bases and J 5 bases, with 23 bases left between them. DNA for the CDR3: TGTGCCATCAGCCGAACCGGGACTCAACCGGGGAACGAGCAGTACTTC. Its protein product is CAISRTGTQPGNEQYF.

This clone is a singleton in its sample. The rearrangement uses TRBV6-5 and TRBJ2-7; 7 positions agree with TRBD1. The CDR3 is 13 residues long. Per the germline V gene, CDR1 is MNHEY and CDR2 is SVGAGI. V shed 8 bases and J 4 bases; nucleotides not matched to a gene: 8. CDR3 in amino acids: CASGRDRIYEQYF. CDR3 sequence (DNA): TGTGCCAGCGGCCGGGACAGAATTTACGAGCAGTACTTC.

The chain uses TRBV28 and TRBJ2-7; TRBD1 agrees at 8 bases. From germline, CDR1 is MDHEN and CDR2 SYDVKM. Losses at the gene ends were 5 bases for V and 5 bases for J; bases not matched to a gene: 8. CDR3 length: 14 residues. The chain's CDR3 is CASSTYGTGHEQYF. CDR3 sequence (DNA): TGTGCCAGCAGTACCTACGGGACAGGACACGAGCAGTACTTC.

This rearrangement joins TRBV10-2 to TRBJ2-5, with TRBD1 matching 7 bases. The V gene end was trimmed by 11 bases and the J gene end by 5 bases; junction bases not matched to a gene: 11. There are 13 residues in the CDR3. Germline CDR1 and CDR2: WSHSY and SAAADI. CDR3 sequence (DNA): TGCGCCTGCTTAACAGGGGTAGGGGAGACCCAGTACTTC. This gives the protein CACLTGVGETQYF.

This clone was counted a few times. The V and J genes are TRBV5-1 and TRBJ2-1; 10 bases line up with TRBD2. The V gene's germline CDR1 is SGHRS and CDR2 YFSETQ. CDR3 size: 17 residues. The V segment lost 2 bases and the J segment 0 bases; nucleotides outside the gene matches: 5. CDR3 region: CASSFWASGSSYNEQFF. CDR3 bases: TGCGCCAGCAGCTTTTGGGCTAGCGGGAGCTCCTACAATGAGCAGTTCTTC.

The rearrangement joins TRBV27 to TRBJ2-2, with D tentatively TRBD1 (7 bases). Between the trimmed V and J ends, which lost 6 bases and 7 bases, there was a span of 15 bases. CDR3 length equals 14 residues. Looked up from germline, CDR1 is MNHEY and CDR2 is SMNVEV (reference sequence). The CDR3 DNA sequence: TGTGCCAGCAGGACGGGTCAGGGGGGCGGGGAGCTGTTTTTT. Its translation is CASRTGQGGGELFF.

The rearrangement uses TRBV6-7 and TRBJ1-5; D is unresolved. TRBV6-7 carries the ORF label, with uncertain function. Trimming shortened V by 2 bases and J by 0 bases, and 5 bases separated the two germline ends. The CDR3 is 14 amino acids. The CDR3 here is CASSYSNSNQPQHF. For the CDR3, the DNA is TGTGCCAGCAGTTACAGCAATAGCAATCAGCCCCAGCATTTT.

The chain carries TRBV9 and TRBJ2-7, with 7 bases aligning to TRBD1. Germline CDR1 SGDLS, CDR2 YYNGEE. The V gene end was trimmed by 0 bases and the J gene end by 2 bases; junction bases not matched to a gene: 2. CDR3 length equals 14 residues. The CDR3 spells CASSVATGAYEQYF. In nucleotides, the CDR3 is TGTGCCAGCAGCGTAGCTACAGGGGCCTACGAGCAGTACTTC.